The entry that follows covers one T cell receptor beta chain sequence. Its antigen is still unknown. The data were taken from a study of CXCR3-negative and CXCR3-positive naive CD8 T cells. Study as a whole: With about 1.5 +/- 0.3 million reads per library, the TRB reads numbered around 140 million in total. Study-wide results and caveats: Comparison of naive cells showed more hydrophobic TRB CDR3s in CXCR3-positive than in CXCR3-negative naive cells.

UMI-labeled TRB cDNA libraries were prepared by 5' RACE. After re-calling the 5' RACE reads, TCRdb lists one entry per CDR3 protein, DNA absent. The listing records tens of thousands of distinct CDR3 sequences. A CD45RO-CCR7+CD27+CD95- phenotype identified naive CD8+ T cells. Germline CDR1 MNHEY, CDR2 SVGAGI. The CDR3 spans 13 residues. The chain combines TRBV6-5 with TRBJ2-5. The TCR originated in a human donor in good health. Some clones in this sample may be carry-over from other donors' samples. The sample taken for sequencing was naive CXCR3- CD8+ T cells from blood. Subset: CD45RO-CCR7+CD27+CD95- naive CD8+ T cells lacking CXCR3 (TNR3-). The CDR3: CASSYKFVETQYF.